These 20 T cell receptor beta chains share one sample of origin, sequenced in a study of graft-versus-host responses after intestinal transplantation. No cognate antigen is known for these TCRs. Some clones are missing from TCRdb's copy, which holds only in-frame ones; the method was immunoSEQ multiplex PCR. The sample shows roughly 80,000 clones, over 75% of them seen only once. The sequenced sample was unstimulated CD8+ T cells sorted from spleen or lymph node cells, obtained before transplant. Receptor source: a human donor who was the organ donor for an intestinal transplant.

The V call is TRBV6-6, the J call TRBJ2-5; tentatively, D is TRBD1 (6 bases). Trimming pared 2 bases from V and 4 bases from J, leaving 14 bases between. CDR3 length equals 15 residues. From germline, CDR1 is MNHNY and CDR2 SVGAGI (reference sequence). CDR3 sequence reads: CASSYRQGQIETQYF. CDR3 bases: TGTGCCAGCAGTTACAGGCAGGGGCAGATAGAGACCCAGTACTTC.

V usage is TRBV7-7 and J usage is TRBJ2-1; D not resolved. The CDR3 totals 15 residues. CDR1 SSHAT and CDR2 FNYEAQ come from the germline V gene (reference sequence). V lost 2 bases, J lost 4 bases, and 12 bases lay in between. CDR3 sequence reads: CASSLSPSEYNEQFF. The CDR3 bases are TGTGCCAGCAGCTTATCGCCCAGCGAATACAATGAGCAGTTCTTC.

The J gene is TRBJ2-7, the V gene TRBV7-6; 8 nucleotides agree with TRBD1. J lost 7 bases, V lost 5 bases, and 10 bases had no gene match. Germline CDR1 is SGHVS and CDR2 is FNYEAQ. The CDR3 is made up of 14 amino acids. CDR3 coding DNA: TGTGCCAGCAGCCGGACAGGGAACCTGGGGGAGCAGTACTTC. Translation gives CASSRTGNLGEQYF.

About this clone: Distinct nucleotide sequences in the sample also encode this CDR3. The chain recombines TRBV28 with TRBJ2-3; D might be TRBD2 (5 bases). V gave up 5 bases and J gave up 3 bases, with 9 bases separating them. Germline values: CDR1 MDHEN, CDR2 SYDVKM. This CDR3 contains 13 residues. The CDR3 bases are TGTGCCAGCAGTCTGTCGGGGACAGATACGCAGTATTTT. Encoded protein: CASSLSGTDTQYF.

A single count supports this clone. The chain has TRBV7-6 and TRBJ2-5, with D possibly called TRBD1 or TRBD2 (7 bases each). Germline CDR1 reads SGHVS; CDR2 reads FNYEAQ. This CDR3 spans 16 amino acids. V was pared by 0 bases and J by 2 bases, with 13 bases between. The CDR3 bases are TGTGCCAGCAGCTTAGCAGCAGGGGGGGGTCAAGAGACCCAGTACTTC. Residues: CASSLAAGGGQETQYF. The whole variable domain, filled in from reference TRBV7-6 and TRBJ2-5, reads GAGVSQSPRYKVTKRGQDVALRCDPISGHVSLYWYRQALGQGPEFLTYFNYEAQQDKSGLPNDRFSAERPEGSISTLTIQRTEQRDSAMYRCASSLAAGGGQETQYFGPGTRLLVL.

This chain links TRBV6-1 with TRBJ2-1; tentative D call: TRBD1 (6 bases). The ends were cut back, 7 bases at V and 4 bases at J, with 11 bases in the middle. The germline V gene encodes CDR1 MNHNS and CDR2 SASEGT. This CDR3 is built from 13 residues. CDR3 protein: CASMGTPYNEQFF. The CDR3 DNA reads TGTGCCAGCATGGGGACACCGTACAATGAGCAGTTCTTC.

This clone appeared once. The CDR3 spells CASSAAMGGTGELFF. As DNA, the CDR3 is TGTGCCAGCAGCGCAGCCATGGGGGGGACCGGGGAGCTGTTTTTT. V usage is TRBV9 and J usage is TRBJ2-2, with 7 bases lining up with TRBD2. The CDR3 is 15 residues long. Trimming at V came to 3 bases and at J to 5 bases, leaving 7 bases not matched to a gene. Germline V gives CDR1 SGDLS, CDR2 YYNGEE.

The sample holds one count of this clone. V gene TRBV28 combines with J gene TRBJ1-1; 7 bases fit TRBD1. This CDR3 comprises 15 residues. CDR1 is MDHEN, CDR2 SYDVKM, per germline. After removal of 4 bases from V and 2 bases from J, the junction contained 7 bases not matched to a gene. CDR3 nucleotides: TGTGCCAGCAGTTCCAGGACAGGACCCAACACTGAAGCTTTCTTT. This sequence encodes CASSSRTGPNTEAFF.

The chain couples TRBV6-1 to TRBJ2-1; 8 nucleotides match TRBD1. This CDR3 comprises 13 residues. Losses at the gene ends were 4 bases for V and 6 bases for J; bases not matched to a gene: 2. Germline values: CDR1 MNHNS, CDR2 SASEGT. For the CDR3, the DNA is TGTGCCAGCAGTGTAGGGACAGGCAATGAGCAGTTCTTC. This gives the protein CASSVGTGNEQFF.

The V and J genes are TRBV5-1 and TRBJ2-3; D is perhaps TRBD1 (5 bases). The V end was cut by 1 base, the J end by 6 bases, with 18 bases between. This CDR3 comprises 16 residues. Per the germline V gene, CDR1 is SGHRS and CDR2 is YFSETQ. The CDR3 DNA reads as TGCGCCAGCAGCTTGTTAGACAGACCTGACTGTGATACGCAGTATTTT. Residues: CASSLLDRPDCDTQYF. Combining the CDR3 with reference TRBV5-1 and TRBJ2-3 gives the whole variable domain KAGVTQTPRYLIKTRGQQVTLSCSPISGHRSVSWYQQTPGQGLQFLFEYFSETQRNKGNFPGRFSGRQFSNSRSEMNVSTLELGDSALYLCASSLLDRPDCDTQYFGPGTRLTVL.

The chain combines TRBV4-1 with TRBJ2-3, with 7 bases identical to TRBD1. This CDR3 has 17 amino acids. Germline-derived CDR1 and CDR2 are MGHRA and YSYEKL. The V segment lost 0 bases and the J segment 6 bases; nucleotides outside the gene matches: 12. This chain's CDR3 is CASSQEGRGTGADTQYF. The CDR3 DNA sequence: TGCGCCAGCAGCCAAGAAGGCCGAGGAACAGGGGCTGATACGCAGTATTTT.

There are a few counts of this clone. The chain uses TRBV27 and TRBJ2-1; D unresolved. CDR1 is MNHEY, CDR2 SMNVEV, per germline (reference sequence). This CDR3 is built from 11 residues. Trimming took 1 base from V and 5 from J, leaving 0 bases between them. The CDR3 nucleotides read TGTGCCAGCAGTTTATACAATGAGCAGTTCTTC. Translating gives CASSLYNEQFF.

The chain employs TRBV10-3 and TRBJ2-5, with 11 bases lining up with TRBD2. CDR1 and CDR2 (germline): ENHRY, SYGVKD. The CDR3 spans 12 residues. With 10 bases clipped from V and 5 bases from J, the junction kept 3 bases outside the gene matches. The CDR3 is CATTSGVETQYF. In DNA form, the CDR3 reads TGTGCCACGACTAGCGGGGTCGAGACCCAGTACTTC.

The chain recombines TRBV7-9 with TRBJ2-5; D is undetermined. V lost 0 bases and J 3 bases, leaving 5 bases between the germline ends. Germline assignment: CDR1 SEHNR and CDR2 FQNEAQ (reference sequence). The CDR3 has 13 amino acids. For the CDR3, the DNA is TGTGCCAGCAGCTTAGCTAGGAAAGAGACCCAGTACTTC. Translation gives CASSLARKETQYF.

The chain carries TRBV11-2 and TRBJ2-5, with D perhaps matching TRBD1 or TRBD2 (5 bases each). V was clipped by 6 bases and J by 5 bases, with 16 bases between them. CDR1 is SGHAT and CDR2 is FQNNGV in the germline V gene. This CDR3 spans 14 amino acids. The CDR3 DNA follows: TGTGCCAGCAGGAGAACCGGGACCCCTGAGACCCAGTACTTC. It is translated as CASRRTGTPETQYF.

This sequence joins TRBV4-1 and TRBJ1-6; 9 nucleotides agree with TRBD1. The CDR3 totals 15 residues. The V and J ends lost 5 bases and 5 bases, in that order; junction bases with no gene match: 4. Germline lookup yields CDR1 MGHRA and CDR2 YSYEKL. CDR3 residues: CASSTRTGDNSPLHF. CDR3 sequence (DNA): TGCGCCAGCAGCACCCGGACAGGGGATAATTCACCCCTCCACTTT.

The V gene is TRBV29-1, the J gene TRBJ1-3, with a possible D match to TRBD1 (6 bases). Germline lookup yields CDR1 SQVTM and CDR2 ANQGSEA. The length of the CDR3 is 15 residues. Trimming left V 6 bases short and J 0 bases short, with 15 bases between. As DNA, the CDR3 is TGCAGCGTGAGGACAGCAGGACTCTCTGGAAACACCATATATTTT. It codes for CSVRTAGLSGNTIYF.

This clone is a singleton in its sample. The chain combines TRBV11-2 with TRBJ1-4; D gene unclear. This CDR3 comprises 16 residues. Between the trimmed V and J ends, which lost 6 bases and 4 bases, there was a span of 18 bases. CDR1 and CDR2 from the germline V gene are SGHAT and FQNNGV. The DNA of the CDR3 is TGTGCCAGCAGACCGAGCATTCATAGTTATAATGAAAAACTGTTTTTT. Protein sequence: CASRPSIHSYNEKLFF.

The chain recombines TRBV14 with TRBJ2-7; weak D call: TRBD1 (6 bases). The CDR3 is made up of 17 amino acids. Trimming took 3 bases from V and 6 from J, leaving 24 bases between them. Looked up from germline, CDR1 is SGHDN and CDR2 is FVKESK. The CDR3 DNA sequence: TGTGCCAGCAGCCACCTCCCAAAATCGGACAGAGGAGGCGAGCAGTACTTC. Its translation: CASSHLPKSDRGGEQYF.

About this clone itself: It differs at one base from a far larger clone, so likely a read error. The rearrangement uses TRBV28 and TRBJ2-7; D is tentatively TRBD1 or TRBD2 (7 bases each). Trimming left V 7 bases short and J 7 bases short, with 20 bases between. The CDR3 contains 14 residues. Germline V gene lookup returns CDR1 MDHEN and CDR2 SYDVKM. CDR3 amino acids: CASTRGGSYNEQYF. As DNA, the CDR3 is TGTGCCAGCACCAGGGGGGGCTCCTACAATGAGCAGTACTTC.